Sequencing of this TCR beta chain was carried out in a study of blood T cells in healthy people across ages. Next came a second PCR, run for roughly 6 to 11 cycles, which used a sample-barcoded 5' primer along with a J-beta primer mix. The template-switch adaptor was a 5' adaptor with 12 random nucleotides. It tagged each cDNA molecule. Via MiXCR, TCRdb re-called the 5' RACE reads, giving one row per CDR3 protein. The sample has 650,000 to 1,000,000 distinct CDR3 sequences; less than 60% are singletons. Germline CDR1 and CDR2: DFQATT and SNEGSKA (reference sequence). The CDR3 consists of 14 residues. V was trimmed by 5 bases and J by 2 bases, leaving 16 bases between them.

This TCR was sampled from an elderly man in good health. The chain carries TRBV20-1 and TRBJ2-7; possibly TRBD1 for D (6 bases). Sequencing input: blood. CDR3 in DNA: TGCAGTGCTCTCGTGGGGGCTCTTCCCTACGAGCAGTACTTC. Its translation: CSALVGALPYEQYF.